Presented here are 14 T cell receptor beta chains from one specimen sequenced in a study of shared clonotypes between healthy human individuals. Profiling relied on immunoSEQ multiplex PCR, and the TCRdb table lists in-frame clones only, not all of them. This table has around 510,000 clones, about 96% appearing once. The material sequenced was naive CD4+ T cells sorted from blood. Subset indicated: CD45RA+ positively selected. The receptor set was obtained from a woman in her thirties in good health.

The V and J genes are TRBV7-9 and TRBJ2-7; perhaps TRBD1 as D (5 bases). V was clipped by 4 bases and J by 5 bases, with 18 bases between them. Germline values: CDR1 SEHNR, CDR2 FQNEAQ (reference sequence). This CDR3 region has 15 residues. CDR3 amino acids: CASSSLTGPLNEQYF. Written as DNA, the CDR3 is TGTGCCAGCAGCTCCCTAACAGGACCGCTCAACGAGCAGTACTTC.

This clone was seen just once. The CDR3 nucleotides are TGTGCCAGCCGGACAGGGGGAGAGACCCAGTACTTC. Translated, it gives CASRTGGETQYF. This chain joins TRBV28 and TRBJ2-5, with 10 bases fitting TRBD1. Germline V gene data show CDR1 as MDHEN and CDR2 as SYDVKM. There are 12 residues in the CDR3. The V and J ends lost 8 bases and 4 bases, in that order; junction bases with no gene match: 1.

V gene TRBV13 combines with J gene TRBJ1-1; D unclear. Per germline, CDR1 PRHDT and CDR2 FYEKMQ (reference sequence). V lost 6 bases and J 2 bases, leaving 7 bases between the germline ends. The CDR3 loop spans 12 amino acids. CDR3 region: CASRYRNTEAFF. Written as DNA, the CDR3 is TGTGCCAGCAGATACAGAAACACTGAAGCTTTCTTT. Using reference TRBV13 and TRBJ1-1 for the parts outside the CDR3, the full variable domain is AAGVIQSPRHLIKEKRETATLKCYPIPRHDTVYWYQQGPGQDPQFLISFYEKMQSDKGSIPDRFSAQQFSDYHSELNMSSLELGDSALYFCASRYRNTEAFFGQGTRLTVV.

This clone was recorded once. J is TRBJ2-7 and V is TRBV6-1; 9 nucleotides align to TRBD2. Germline CDR1 is MNHNS and CDR2 is SASEGT. V gave up 1 base and J gave up 4 bases; unmatched junction bases: 8. This CDR3 spans 16 amino acids. The CDR3 DNA sequence: TGTGCCAGCAGTGAAGTCTTCCTAGCGGGATTATACGAGCAGTACTTC. This sequence encodes CASSEVFLAGLYEQYF.

The chain joins TRBV29-1 to TRBJ1-4; TRBD1 aligns across 7 bases. CDR1 is SQVTM, CDR2 ANQGSEA, per germline. V lost 7 bases to trimming and J lost 3 bases; unmatched junction nucleotides: 5. CDR3 size: 13 residues. Here the CDR3 DNA reads TGCAGCGGCACGCAGGGGGCTAATGAAAAACTGTTTTTT. Encoded protein: CSGTQGANEKLFF.

V usage is TRBV19 and J usage is TRBJ2-3, with 7 bases aligning to TRBD1. The V segment lost 4 bases and the J segment 4 bases; nucleotides outside the gene matches: 8. Germline V gives CDR1 LNHDA, CDR2 SQIVND (reference sequence). There are 15 residues in the CDR3. The CDR3 here is CASSKGQRSADTQYF. For the CDR3, the DNA is TGTGCCAGTAGTAAGGGACAGAGGTCGGCAGATACGCAGTATTTT.

A single count supports this clone. The V call is TRBV4-1, the J call TRBJ2-1, with TRBD2 identical over 7 bases. V lost 2 bases, J lost 8 bases, and 6 bases stayed unmatched. From germline, CDR1 is MGHRA and CDR2 YSYEKL. CDR3 length equals 14 residues. The CDR3 DNA sequence: TGCGCCAGCAGCCAATCGGGGGGACGGGATGAGCAGTTCTTC. This encodes CASSQSGGRDEQFF.

V gene TRBV5-4 combines with J gene TRBJ2-7; D remains unclear. Per germline, CDR1 SGHNT and CDR2 YYREEE (reference sequence). V was trimmed by 0 bases and J by 7 bases, leaving 5 bases between them. The CDR3 runs to 11 residues. In DNA form, the CDR3 reads TGTGCCAGCAGCTTGGAAGGAGAGCAGTACTTC. Residues: CASSLEGEQYF.

The V gene is TRBV19, the J gene TRBJ1-2; D remains unclear. V was cut by 0 bases and J by 4 bases, with 21 bases left in between. The length of the CDR3 is 18 residues. CDR1 LNHDA and CDR2 SQIVND come from the germline V gene (reference sequence). The CDR3 loop reads CASSIDAPDRYSAYGYTF. For the CDR3, the DNA is TGTGCCAGTAGTATAGATGCCCCCGATCGGTACAGCGCCTATGGCTACACCTTC.

The chain carries TRBV4-1 and TRBJ2-7; D is ambiguous. The V gene's germline CDR1 is MGHRA and CDR2 YSYEKL. Trimming removed 0 bases at V and 4 bases at J, with 7 bases between. This CDR3 has 13 residues. The CDR3 DNA sequence: TGCGCCAGCAGCCAAGATGTCGGGTACGAGCAGTACTTC. It codes for CASSQDVGYEQYF.

The chain links TRBV6-1 to TRBJ2-5; 8 bases fit TRBD1. Per germline, CDR1 MNHNS and CDR2 SASEGT. Trimming took 6 bases from V and 1 from J; bases not matched to a gene: 4. CDR3 length: 14 amino acids. CDR3 nucleotide sequence: TGTGCCAGCAGAGTGACAGGGGCCCAAGAGACCCAGTACTTC. Translating gives CASRVTGAQETQYF.

The V and J genes are TRBV28 and TRBJ2-2; D remains unclear. The germline gives CDR1 MDHEN, CDR2 SYDVKM. CDR3 size: 13 residues. The V gene lost 8 bases and the J gene lost 3 bases, with 10 bases spanning the gap. CDR3 in DNA: TGTGCCAGCCACTACAAAGACACCGGGGAGCTGTTTTTT. Translating gives CASHYKDTGELFF. The full variable domain, its missing parts supplied by reference TRBV28 and TRBJ2-2, is DVKVTQSSRYLVKRTGEKVFLECVQDMDHENMFWYRQDPGLGLRLIYFSYDVKMKEKGDIPEGYSVSREKKERFSLILESASTNQTSMYLCASHYKDTGELFFGEGSRLTVL.

This chain connects TRBV5-6 to TRBJ1-4, with a tentative D call TRBD1 (5 bases). Germline CDR1 is SGHDT and CDR2 is YYEEEE. The CDR3 runs 18 residues. V lost 3 bases and J lost 5, with 23 bases in between. The CDR3 here is CASSSRVGQGTRNEKLFF. The CDR3 DNA is TGTGCCAGCAGCTCGCGGGTGGGGCAGGGTACCCGAAATGAAAAACTGTTTTTT. The complete variable domain, with remaining parts taken from reference TRBV5-6 and TRBJ1-4, reads DAGVTQSPTHLIKTRGQQVTLRCSPKSGHDTVSWYQQALGQGPQFIFQYYEEEERQRGNFPDRFSGHQFPNYSSELNVNALLLGDSALYLCASSSRVGQGTRNEKLFFGSGTQLSVL.

V and J are TRBV6-5 and TRBJ1-2; 7 bases are shared with TRBD1. Germline V gene sequence: CDR1 MNHEY, CDR2 SVGAGI. The V gene end was trimmed by 6 bases and the J gene end by 5 bases; junction bases not matched to a gene: 6. CDR3 length equals 13 residues. Written as DNA, the CDR3 is TGTGCCAGCAGACCAGGGGGAAGGTATGGCTACACCTTC. It codes for CASRPGGRYGYTF.